The 4 T cell receptor beta chains below come from one sample, sequenced in a study of T cell responses to AZD1222 COVID-19 vaccine. TCRdb keeps only in-frame clones here, not all; method: immunoSEQ multiplex PCR. The sample includes 150,000 to 200,000 clones, 94% of them seen just once. Sequenced here: peripheral blood, sampled 28 days after the second AZD1222 dose. The receptors here all came from an adult who received the AZD1222 COVID-19 vaccine.

V gene TRBV6-5 combines with J gene TRBJ1-1; a possible D gene is TRBD1 (5 bases). CDR1 is MNHEY, CDR2 SVGAGI, per germline. V was cut by 4 bases and J by 2 bases, with 8 bases left in between. CDR3 size: 13 residues. The CDR3 loop is CASSWGSNTEAFF. The CDR3 DNA follows: TGTGCCAGCAGTTGGGGCAGCAACACTGAAGCTTTCTTT.

The chain is built from TRBV7-9 and TRBJ2-3; perhaps TRBD1 as D (6 bases). The germline V and J ends were trimmed by 3 bases and 3 bases, with 16 bases remaining between them. Germline lookup yields CDR1 SEHNR and CDR2 FQNEAQ (reference sequence). The length of the CDR3 is 16 residues. Here the CDR3 DNA reads TGTGCCAGCAGCTTTACAGGGAAGGGTAGGACAGATACGCAGTATTTT. Translated: CASSFTGKGRTDTQYF. The variable domain in full, completed from reference TRBV7-9 and TRBJ2-3, reads DTGVSQNPRHKITKRGQNVTFRCDPISEHNRLYWYRQTLGQGPEFLTYFQNEAQLEKSRLLSDRFSAERPKGSFSTLEIQRTEQGDSAMYLCASSFTGKGRTDTQYFGPGTRLTVL.

This clone was seen just once. This rearrangement joins TRBV27 to TRBJ2-3; the D is unclear. The germline CDR1 and CDR2 sequences are MNHEY and SMNVEV (reference sequence). The length of the CDR3 is 13 residues. Trimming removed 6 bases at V and 0 bases at J, with 7 bases between. The CDR3 reads CASSTSSTDTQYF. DNA of the CDR3: TGTGCCAGCAGCACCTCTAGCACAGATACGCAGTATTTT.

The rearrangement links TRBV2 to TRBJ1-2; no firm D call. Looked up from germline, CDR1 is SNHLY and CDR2 is FYNNEI. Trimming removed 3 bases at V and 5 bases at J, with 13 bases between. The CDR3 totals 14 residues. CDR3 in DNA: TGTGCCAGCAGTGAGATCAGGACGGGGTATGGCTACACCTTC. Translation gives CASSEIRTGYGYTF.